Below, 32 T cell receptor beta chains from the same sample are listed, as sequenced in a study of OX40 agonist ivuxolimab in advanced cancers. Libraries were made using the immunoSEQ multiplex PCR assay. This immuneACCESS table, as held by TCRdb, lists in-frame sequences with V and J called but not all clones. Of the missing ones, under half trace to an unresolved V gene in checked studies; the others have no known cause. Here the sample has roughly 19,000 clones; about 93% occur a single time. The ten largest clonotypes hold roughly 58% of the sample. This specimen was CD4+ or CD8+ T cells sorted from blood, taken in a trial of the OX40 agonist ivuxolimab. The origin of the receptors is an adult with an advanced solid tumor such as melanoma, head and neck, liver or kidney cancer.

CDR3 protein: CASRGQGSYEQYF. In DNA form, the CDR3 reads TGTGCCAGCAGGGGACAGGGTTCCTACGAGCAGTACTTC. The chain employs TRBV11-2 and TRBJ2-7; TRBD1 matches at 9 bases. CDR3 length: 13 residues. Trimming cost V 6 bases and J 1 base; bases outside gene matches: 1. Germline-derived CDR1 and CDR2 are SGHAT and FQNNGV. The complete variable domain, with remaining parts taken from reference TRBV11-2 and TRBJ2-7, reads EAGVAQSPRYKIIEKRQSVAFWCNPISGHATLYWYQQILGQGPKLLIQFQNNGVVDDSQLPKDRFSAERLKGVDSTLKIQPAKLEDSAVYLCASRGQGSYEQYFGPGTRLTVT.

V gene TRBV7-9 combines with J gene TRBJ2-5; the D is unclear. The CDR3 loop spans 15 amino acids. Germline V lookup: CDR1 SEHNR, CDR2 FQNEAQ (reference sequence). The V end was cut by 5 bases, the J end by 5 bases, with 18 bases between. CDR3 amino acids: CASSRASEFGETQYF. CDR3 nucleotide sequence: TGTGCCAGCAGCCGAGCGTCAGAATTTGGGGAGACCCAGTACTTC.

The CDR3 DNA sequence: TGTGCCAGCAGCTCGGACCGAGCCTACAATGAGCAGTTCTTC. Residues: CASSSDRAYNEQFF. This rearrangement joins TRBV7-9 to TRBJ2-1; D unclear. The CDR3 runs to 14 residues. V was shortened by 4 bases and J by 2 bases, with 9 bases between the two germline ends. Looked up from germline, CDR1 is SEHNR and CDR2 is FQNEAQ (reference sequence).

CDR3 in amino acids: CAWMTGPYEQYF. CDR3 sequence (DNA): TGTGCCTGGATGACAGGTCCCTACGAGCAGTACTTC. J is TRBJ2-7 and V is TRBV30, with D maybe TRBD1 (6 bases). CDR1 is GTSNPN, CDR2 SVGIG, per germline (reference sequence). V lost 4 bases to trimming and J lost 2 bases, with 9 bases between them. There are 12 residues in the CDR3. The whole variable domain, remainder taken from reference TRBV30 and TRBJ2-7, is SQTIHQWPATLVQPVGSPLSLECTVEGTSNPNLYWYRQAAGRGLQLLFYSVGIGQISSEVPQNLSASRPQDRQFILSSKKLLLSDSGFYLCAWMTGPYEQYFGPGTRLTVT.

This clone occurred a few times. This CDR3 is CAWSVSEGAGGEETQYF. The CDR3 bases are TGTGCCTGGAGTGTTTCGGAGGGAGCCGGGGGAGAAGAGACCCAGTACTTC. J is TRBJ2-5 and V is TRBV30; possibly TRBD2 for D (6 bases). The CDR3 length is 17 residues. Germline assignment: CDR1 GTSNPN and CDR2 SVGIG (reference sequence). The V gene lost 0 bases and the J gene lost 3 bases, with 20 bases spanning the gap.

The J gene is TRBJ2-5, the V gene TRBV10-2; 8 bases map to TRBD2. V was pared by 3 bases and J by 0 bases, with 9 bases of the junction left unmatched. This CDR3 has 17 residues. Germline CDR1 reads WSHSY; CDR2 reads SAAADI. The CDR3 protein is CASSDWETGGYQETQYF. Here the CDR3 DNA reads TGCGCCAGCAGTGATTGGGAAACGGGGGGGTACCAAGAGACCCAGTACTTC.

The chain employs TRBV19 and TRBJ1-2; maybe TRBD1 (5 bases). Germline V gene sequence: CDR1 LNHDA, CDR2 SQIVND (reference sequence). This CDR3 is built from 11 residues. V was pared by 7 bases and J by 7 bases, with 10 bases between. CDR3 sequence (DNA): TGTGCCAGTACGCTTGGGGGTGGCTACACCTTC. The encoded protein is CASTLGGGYTF.

This rearrangement joins TRBV11-2 to TRBJ2-7; 7 nucleotides align to TRBD2. The trim removed 5 bases at V and 4 bases at J, leaving 14 bases unmatched. Per germline, CDR1 SGHAT and CDR2 FQNNGV. The CDR3 is 16 amino acids. CDR3 nucleotide sequence: TGTGCCAGCAGCCTCGAAGCCCTAGCGGATTCTTACGAGCAGTACTTC. Residues: CASSLEALADSYEQYF.

This clone was observed once. This rearrangement joins TRBV2 to TRBJ2-7; D perhaps matches TRBD1 (6 bases). The V gene's germline CDR1 is SNHLY and CDR2 FYNNEI. Trimming took off 10 bases at V and 0 bases at J, with 13 bases between the two ends. This CDR3 has 13 residues. Here the CDR3 DNA reads TGTGCCACGTGGGCAGGGGACTCCTACGAGCAGTACTTC. Protein sequence: CATWAGDSYEQYF.

In its sample, this clone was seen once. V is TRBV11-2 and J is TRBJ2-2; D unclear. CDR3 length equals 16 residues. CDR1 is SGHAT and CDR2 is FQNNGV in the germline V gene. Trimming shortened V by 0 bases and J by 7 bases, and 15 bases separated the two germline ends. The CDR3 loop reads CASSLDVSEQNGELFF. The CDR3 nucleotides read TGTGCCAGCAGCTTAGATGTGAGCGAACAGAACGGGGAGCTGTTTTTT.

The chain joins TRBV2 to TRBJ1-5; D may be TRBD1 (5 bases). The germline gives CDR1 SNHLY, CDR2 FYNNEI. The ends were cut back, 6 bases at V and 1 base at J, with 13 bases in the middle. CDR3 size: 15 residues. DNA for the CDR3: TGTGCCAGCAGGGGCGACAGTGCCAGCAATCAGCCCCAGCATTTT. It codes for CASRGDSASNQPQHF.

CDR3 in amino acids: CSVALPGRGADEQFF. In nucleotides, the CDR3 is TGCAGCGTAGCTCTTCCGGGCAGGGGAGCCGATGAGCAGTTCTTC. The chain joins TRBV29-1 to TRBJ2-1; tentatively, D is TRBD1 (6 bases). Trimming removed 6 bases from V and 8 bases from J, with 23 bases in between. This CDR3 has 15 residues. CDR1 is SQVTM and CDR2 is ANQGSEA in the germline V gene.

V gene TRBV5-4 combines with J gene TRBJ1-5, with D uncertain. V lost 4 bases and J lost 2, with 7 bases in between. This CDR3 contains 13 residues. CDR1 is SGHNT and CDR2 is YYREEE in the germline V gene (reference sequence). The CDR3 loop is CASSTGRNQPQHF. CDR3 coding DNA: TGTGCCAGCAGCACGGGTCGCAATCAGCCCCAGCATTTT.

V is TRBV7-9 and J is TRBJ2-1; possibly TRBD1 or TRBD2 for D (6 bases each). Germline V gene lookup returns CDR1 SEHNR and CDR2 FQNEAQ (reference sequence). The germline V and J ends were trimmed by 1 base and 8 bases, with 15 bases remaining between them. This CDR3 contains 15 residues. CDR3 region: CASSLEGGSSYEQFF. CDR3 nucleotides: TGTGCCAGCAGCTTAGAGGGGGGATCTAGCTATGAGCAGTTCTTC.

The gene calls are TRBV27 and TRBJ1-1, with 10 bases that match TRBD1. The CDR3 totals 15 residues. After removal of 4 bases from V and 3 bases from J, the junction contained 5 bases not matched to a gene. Per the germline V gene, CDR1 is MNHEY and CDR2 is SMNVEV (reference sequence). The CDR3 DNA is TGTGCCAGCAGTTCCCCCGGGACAGGGGACACTGAAGCTTTCTTT. Translation: CASSSPGTGDTEAFF.

This clone turned up a few times. In DNA, the CDR3 is TGTGCCAGCAGTTCCCCTAGCGGTCCAGATACGCAGTATTTT. Translated, it gives CASSSPSGPDTQYF. The chain joins TRBV28 to TRBJ2-3; the match to TRBD2 covers 7 bases. Germline CDR1 reads MDHEN; CDR2 reads SYDVKM. The CDR3 loop spans 14 amino acids. The trim removed 4 bases at V and 4 bases at J, leaving 5 bases unmatched.

The chain carries TRBV11-2 and TRBJ2-3; D unclear. V lost 0 bases and J 4 bases, leaving 8 bases between the germline ends. This CDR3 comprises 14 residues. The germline CDR1 and CDR2 sequences are SGHAT and FQNNGV. The chain's CDR3 is CASSLDIEPDTQYF. In DNA form, the CDR3 reads TGTGCCAGCAGCTTAGATATTGAGCCAGATACGCAGTATTTT.

V and J are TRBV7-8 and TRBJ2-7; TRBD1 matches 7 bases. The CDR3 runs 13 residues. Per the germline V gene, CDR1 is SGHVS and CDR2 is FQNEAQ. J was trimmed by 3 bases and V by 3 bases; bases with no gene match: 2. CDR3 sequence: CASSLTGIYEQYF. CDR3 DNA: TGTGCCAGCAGCTTGACAGGGATCTACGAGCAGTACTTC.

V and J are TRBV2 and TRBJ2-5, with 8 bases aligning to TRBD1. Germline CDR1 SNHLY, CDR2 FYNNEI. With 7 bases clipped from V and 2 bases from J, the junction kept 9 bases outside the gene matches. CDR3 length: 15 residues. The CDR3 sequence is CASTPTGVWQETQYF. The CDR3, as DNA: TGTGCCAGCACCCCGACAGGGGTTTGGCAAGAGACCCAGTACTTC.

The chain employs TRBV7-9 and TRBJ1-1; D is perhaps TRBD1 (6 bases). The V end lost 0 bases, the J end lost 6 bases, and 11 bases lay between the germline ends. Looked up from germline, CDR1 is SEHNR and CDR2 is FQNEAQ (reference sequence). The CDR3 is made up of 14 amino acids. Here the CDR3 reads CASSLAQGTAEAFF. The CDR3 DNA is TGTGCCAGCAGCTTAGCGCAGGGGACGGCTGAAGCTTTCTTT.

J is TRBJ2-3 and V is TRBV2; the match to TRBD2 covers 7 bases. Trimming at V came to 2 bases and at J to 7 bases, leaving 12 bases not matched to a gene. This CDR3 spans 16 amino acids. Germline CDR1 is SNHLY and CDR2 is FYNNEI. In nucleotides, the CDR3 is TGTGCCAGCAGTGAAAGATCGGGGGGAGGTTATTATACGCAGTATTTT. This gives the protein CASSERSGGGYYTQYF.

This rearrangement joins TRBV11-3 to TRBJ2-3; TRBD2 matches 9 bases. The CDR3 extends over 14 amino acids. Germline V gene data show CDR1 as SGHNT and CDR2 as YENEEA. V dropped 5 bases and J dropped 7; count of bases not matched to a gene: 7. The CDR3 protein is CASSARGGQNTQYF. CDR3 nucleotide sequence: TGTGCCAGCAGCGCGCGGGGGGGCCAAAATACGCAGTATTTT.

The chain links TRBV4-2 to TRBJ2-7, with TRBD2 identical over 12 bases. J lost 1 base, V lost 1 base, and 2 bases had no gene match. Germline CDR1 is LGHNA and CDR2 is YNFKEQ. CDR3 length: 16 residues. DNA for the CDR3: TGTGCCAGCAGCCAAGGACTAGCGGGGGAATCCTACGAGCAGTACTTC. As protein: CASSQGLAGESYEQYF.

This chain links TRBV7-8 with TRBJ1-4; 9 nucleotides match TRBD1. The junction had 5 bases not matched to a gene; V was cut back by 0 bases and J by 0 bases. Germline loops: CDR1 SGHVS, CDR2 FQNEAQ. The CDR3 covers 18 residues. CDR3 sequence reads: CASSLAPGQGPTNEKLFF. The CDR3 region has the DNA TGTGCCAGCAGCTTAGCTCCGGGACAGGGACCAACTAATGAAAAACTGTTTTTT.

The genes are TRBV5-4 and TRBJ2-1; TRBD2 matches at 8 bases. CDR1 and CDR2 from the germline V gene are SGHNT and YYREEE (reference sequence). Trimming cost V 4 bases and J 2 bases; bases outside gene matches: 8. The CDR3 totals 16 residues. CDR3 residues: CASSEDSGATYNEQFF. The CDR3 DNA reads as TGTGCCAGCAGCGAAGATAGCGGGGCCACCTACAATGAGCAGTTCTTC.

V gene TRBV11-2 combines with J gene TRBJ2-1, with D unresolved. Trimming stripped 3 bases from V and 7 bases from J, with 10 bases between. Germline V gene sequence: CDR1 SGHAT, CDR2 FQNNGV. CDR3 length: 13 residues. The CDR3 loop reads CASSFGLGNEQFF. In DNA form, the CDR3 reads TGTGCCAGCAGCTTTGGATTGGGGAATGAGCAGTTCTTC.

This sequence joins TRBV2 and TRBJ2-5; 8 nucleotides align to TRBD2. V was clipped by 5 bases and J by 2 bases; unmatched bases: 7. Looked up from germline, CDR1 is SNHLY and CDR2 is FYNNEI. This CDR3 has 15 amino acids. In nucleotides, the CDR3 is TGTGCCAGCAGTCCACAGGCGGGGGGTCAAGAGACCCAGTACTTC. Amino acids: CASSPQAGGQETQYF.

The J gene is TRBJ2-7, the V gene TRBV5-1, with D perhaps TRBD1 (5 bases). Trimming shortened V by 2 bases and J by 10 bases, and 19 bases separated the two germline ends. CDR1 is SGHRS, CDR2 YFSETQ, per germline. The CDR3 covers 14 residues. This CDR3 is CASSLENHQGTQYF. CDR3 nucleotides: TGCGCCAGCAGCTTAGAAAACCACCAGGGAACTCAGTACTTC.

The table lists this clone with a count of one. The chain links TRBV27 to TRBJ2-5, with TRBD2 identical over 8 bases. The ends lost 2 bases at V and 2 bases at J; junction bases unmatched: 4. This CDR3 comprises 15 residues. The germline V gene has CDR1 MNHEY and CDR2 SMNVEV (reference sequence). The DNA of the CDR3 is TGTGCCAGCAGTTTAGGCCTAGCGGGTCAAGAGACCCAGTACTTC. Its protein is CASSLGLAGQETQYF.

The sample holds a few counts of this clone. This sample includes further DNA sequences coding for the same CDR3. The chain couples TRBV5-4 to TRBJ1-4, with no clear D. Germline V lookup: CDR1 SGHNT, CDR2 YYREEE (reference sequence). Trimming took 2 bases from V and 4 from J, leaving 9 bases between them. CDR3 length equals 14 residues. CDR3 in amino acids: CASSFGSGNEKLFF. CDR3 in DNA: TGTGCCAGCAGCTTCGGTTCCGGTAATGAAAAACTGTTTTTT.

V gene TRBV7-9 combines with J gene TRBJ1-2, with TRBD1 matching over 11 bases. The ends lost 5 bases at V and 6 bases at J; junction bases unmatched: 14. Germline CDR1 SEHNR, CDR2 FQNEAQ (reference sequence). The CDR3 totals 17 residues. The CDR3: CASSPGTGGLLRHGYTF. In nucleotides, the CDR3 is TGTGCCAGCAGCCCCGGGACAGGGGGACTTCTGCGCCATGGCTACACCTTC.

This clone was found a few times. The chain carries TRBV30 and TRBJ1-1; D not resolved. CDR3 length: 13 residues. V gave up 3 bases and J gave up 3 bases, with 11 bases separating them. Germline V CDR1 and CDR2: GTSNPN, SVGIG (reference sequence). Written as DNA, the CDR3 is TGTGCCTGGAGCGAAGATGGGGACACTGAAGCTTTCTTT. Its translation is CAWSEDGDTEAFF. The full variable domain, with the rest looked up from reference TRBV30 and TRBJ1-1, is SQTIHQWPATLVQPVGSPLSLECTVEGTSNPNLYWYRQAAGRGLQLLFYSVGIGQISSEVPQNLSASRPQDRQFILSSKKLLLSDSGFYLCAWSEDGDTEAFFGQGTRLTVV.